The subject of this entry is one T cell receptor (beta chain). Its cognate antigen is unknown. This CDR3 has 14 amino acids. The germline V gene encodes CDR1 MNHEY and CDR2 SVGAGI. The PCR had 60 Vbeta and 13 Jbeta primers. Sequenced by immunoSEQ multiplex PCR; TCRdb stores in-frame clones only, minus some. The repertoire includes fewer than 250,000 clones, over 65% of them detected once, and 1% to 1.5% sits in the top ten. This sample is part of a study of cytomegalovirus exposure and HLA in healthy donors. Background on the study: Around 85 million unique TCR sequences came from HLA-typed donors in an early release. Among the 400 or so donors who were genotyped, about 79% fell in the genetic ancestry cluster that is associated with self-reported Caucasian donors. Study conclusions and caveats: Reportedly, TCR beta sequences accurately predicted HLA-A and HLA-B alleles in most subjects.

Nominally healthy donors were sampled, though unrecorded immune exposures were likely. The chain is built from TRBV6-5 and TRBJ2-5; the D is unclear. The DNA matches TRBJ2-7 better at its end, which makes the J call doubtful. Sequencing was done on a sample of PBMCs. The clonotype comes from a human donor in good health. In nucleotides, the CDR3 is TGTGCCAGCAGATCTGGCGGCAGCTCCTACGAGCAGTACTTC. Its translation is CASRSGGSSYEQYF.